A selection of T cell receptor beta chains follows, all from one sample in a study of CD4 T cells in relation to SARS-CoV-2 and coronaviruses. This table comes from immunoSEQ multiplex PCR, and its TCRdb copy is limited to in-frame clones, with some not included. This table has roughly 15,000 clones, 82% appearing once. The antigens of these receptors remain unknown. Sequenced input: CD4+ T cells from PBMCs, cultured in vitro. These receptors originate from a human donor in good health. Both conserved end residues are part of each CDR3. D genes are given only for firm matches. Clone size is stated in some rows and not others, as once, few, many or a class when expanded.

CDR3aa,CDR3nt,v_gene,d_gene,abundance,j_gene
CASSPGQRAQFF,TGTGCCAGCAGTCCGGGACAGCGTGCGCAGTTCTTC,TRBV6-5,TRBD1,.,TRBJ2-1
CASSQETGTDTQYF,TGTGCCAGCAGCCAAGAGACGGGCACAGATACGCAGTATTTT,TRBV3-1/TRBV3-2,.,.,TRBJ2-3
CASSFSSTGELFF,TGTGCCAGCAGTTTCAGTTCGACCGGGGAGCTGTTTTTT,TRBV12-3/TRBV12-4,.,.,TRBJ2-2
CASSLETNYGYTF,TGTGCCAGCAGCTTGGAGACCAACTATGGCTACACCTTC,TRBV7-9,.,few,TRBJ1-2
CASSRPGGGEKLFF,TGTGCCAGCAGCCGCCCGGGGGGAGGCGAAAAACTGTTTTTT,TRBV11-2,.,.,TRBJ1-4
CASSPSGLATNTGELFF,TGTGCCAGCTCACCATCAGGACTAGCGACGAACACCGGGGAGCTGTTTTTT,TRBV18,TRBD2,few,TRBJ2-2
CASSVDAGSEKLFF,TGTGCCAGCAGCGTGGACGCCGGGAGTGAAAAACTGTTTTTT,TRBV9,.,.,TRBJ1-4
CASSLPTGGAKTQYF,TGTGCCAGCAGCTTGCCGACAGGGGGAGCGAAGACCCAGTACTTC,TRBV5-6,TRBD1,.,TRBJ2-5
CASSYRQAYEQYF,TGTGCCAGCAGCTACCGACAGGCCTACGAGCAGTACTTC,TRBV7-8,.,.,TRBJ2-7
CASGPPPGYQETQYF,TGTGCTAGTGGTCCCCCGCCGGGTTACCAAGAGACCCAGTACTTC,TRBV12-5,.,.,TRBJ2-5
CASSIGIASDEQFF,TGTGCCAGTAGTATTGGAATAGCTTCGGATGAGCAGTTCTTC,TRBV19,.,.,TRBJ2-1
CASSTTGTSTDTQYF,TGTGCCAGTAGTACTACAGGTACTAGCACAGATACGCAGTATTTT,TRBV19,.,medium-sized,TRBJ2-3
CASSLGSGANEQFF,TGTGCCAGCAGCCTCGGTAGCGGAGCCAATGAGCAGTTCTTC,TRBV3-1/TRBV3-2,.,once,TRBJ2-1